The text below deals with one TCR beta chain. Its antigen is not known. The data originate from a study of shared clonotypes between healthy human individuals. Overall study findings and caveats: Sequencing depth was predicted to influence how clonotypes are shared among donors.

The V gene's germline CDR1 is SNHLY and CDR2 FYNNEI. Trimming shortened V by 7 bases and J by 2 bases, and 12 bases separated the two germline ends. The CDR3 is made up of 13 amino acids. Libraries were prepared by immunoSEQ multiplex PCR; TCRdb keeps only in-frame clonotypes and omits some of them. The sample yields some 550,000 clones, more than 95% seen once. The chain uses TRBV2 and TRBJ2-7; D is uncertain. This TCR was recovered from a woman in her 30s in good health. What was sequenced was naive CD4+ T cells sorted from blood. The subset was: CD45RA+ positively selected. Here the CDR3 reads CASTKATTYEQYF. The CDR3 region has the DNA TGTGCCAGCACCAAGGCGACAACCTACGAGCAGTACTTC.